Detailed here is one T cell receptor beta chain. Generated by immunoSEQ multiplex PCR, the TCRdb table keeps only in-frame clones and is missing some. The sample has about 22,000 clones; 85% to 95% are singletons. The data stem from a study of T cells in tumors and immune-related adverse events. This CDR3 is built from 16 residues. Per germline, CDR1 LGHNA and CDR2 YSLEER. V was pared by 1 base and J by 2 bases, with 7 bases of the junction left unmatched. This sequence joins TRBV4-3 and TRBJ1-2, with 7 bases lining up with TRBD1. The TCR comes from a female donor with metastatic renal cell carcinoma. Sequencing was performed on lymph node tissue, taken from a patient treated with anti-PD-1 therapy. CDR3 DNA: TGCGCCAGCAGCCAAGGACAGGGACGGGGAAACTATGGCTACACCTTC. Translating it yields CASSQGQGRGNYGYTF.